This passage covers 26 T cell receptor beta chains from one sample sequenced in a study of cytomegalovirus exposure and HLA in healthy donors. The PCR had 60 Vbeta and 13 Jbeta primers. Profiled with immunoSEQ multiplex PCR; TCRdb holds only in-frame clones, not every one. The sample includes under 250,000 clones, roughly 82% of them seen just once. The sequenced sample consisted of PBMCs. These receptors came from a man aged 35 to 55 in good health and CMV-seropositive.

The chain carries TRBV2 and TRBJ2-6; TRBD1 agrees at 8 bases. There are 16 residues in the CDR3. CDR1 is SNHLY and CDR2 is FYNNEI in the germline V gene. The ends lost 9 bases at V and 4 bases at J; junction bases unmatched: 11. CDR3 bases: TGTGCCAGGACAGGGGAGGTATCGGGGGGGGCCAACGTCCTGACTTTC. Translated: CARTGEVSGGANVLTF. Combining the CDR3 with reference TRBV2 and TRBJ2-6 gives the whole variable domain EPEVTQTPSHQVTQMGQEVILRCVPISNHLYFYWYRQILGQKVEFLVSFYNNEISEKSEIFDDQFSVERPDGSNFTLKIRSTKLEDSAMYFCARTGEVSGGANVLTFGAGSRLTVL.

The chain recombines TRBV6-5 with TRBJ2-1; weak D call: TRBD1 (5 bases). The V gene's germline CDR1 is MNHEY and CDR2 SVGAGI. The CDR3 consists of 13 residues. With 0 bases removed from V and 6 bases from J, the gap between germline ends came to 6 bases. The CDR3, as DNA: TGTGCCAGCAGTTACTCAGGGGTCAATGAGCAGTTCTTC. As protein: CASSYSGVNEQFF.

The CDR3 loop reads CASSQAGGEYEQYF. In nucleotides, the CDR3 is TGTGCCAGTAGTCAAGCGGGAGGAGAGTACGAGCAGTACTTC. This sequence joins TRBV19 and TRBJ2-7; 9 nucleotides match TRBD2. The junction had 6 bases not matched to a gene; V was cut back by 5 bases and J by 4 bases. Germline V gene lookup returns CDR1 LNHDA and CDR2 SQIVND (reference sequence). The CDR3 covers 14 residues.

The chain combines TRBV11-1 with TRBJ2-3; maybe TRBD1 (5 bases). The CDR3 contains 14 residues. With 0 bases removed from V and 5 bases from J, the gap between germline ends came to 9 bases. Germline V gene sequence: CDR1 SGHAT, CDR2 FQDESV (reference sequence). The CDR3 DNA reads TGTGCCAGCAGCTTAGCGGGCCAGGGAGATACGCAGTATTTT. Residues: CASSLAGQGDTQYF. Full variable domain (missing parts from reference TRBV11-1 and TRBJ2-3): EAEVAQSPRYKITEKSQAVAFWCDPISGHATLYWYRQILGQGPELLVQFQDESVVDDSQLPKDRFSAERLKGVDSTLKIQPAELGDSAMYLCASSLAGQGDTQYFGPGTRLTVL.

The chain combines TRBV6-6 with TRBJ1-5; 8 positions agree with TRBD1. From germline, CDR1 is MNHNY and CDR2 SVGAGI (reference sequence). Trimming removed 6 bases from V and 6 bases from J; junction bases left unmatched: 4. The length of the CDR3 is 13 residues. CDR3 amino acids: CASSPTGGQPQHF. CDR3 DNA sequence: TGTGCCAGCAGCCCTACAGGGGGTCAGCCCCAGCATTTT.

CDR3 bases: TGTGCCACCAGCAGAGCTTCACTAGCGGTCAATGAGCAGTTCTTC. Translating it yields CATSRASLAVNEQFF. The chain carries TRBV15 and TRBJ2-1; 8 nucleotides agree with TRBD2. The CDR3 covers 15 residues. Per germline, CDR1 LNHNV and CDR2 YYDKDF (reference sequence). The trim removed 1 base at V and 6 bases at J, leaving 5 bases unmatched.

V gene TRBV6-5 combines with J gene TRBJ2-3; possible D gene TRBD1, 5 bases. Trimming pared 3 bases from V and 3 bases from J, leaving 10 bases between. Germline V gives CDR1 MNHEY, CDR2 SVGAGI. The CDR3 totals 14 residues. The CDR3 here is CASSYKGATDTQYF. CDR3 nucleotides: TGTGCCAGCAGTTATAAAGGGGCGACAGATACGCAGTATTTT.

This clone was picked up a small number of times. The V gene is TRBV7-9, the J gene TRBJ2-2; maybe TRBD2 (5 bases). The CDR3 covers 15 residues. Trimming removed 1 base at V and 3 bases at J, with 9 bases between. The germline V gene has CDR1 SEHNR and CDR2 FQNEAQ (reference sequence). CDR3 amino acids: CASSLGGADTGELFF. The CDR3 nucleotides read TGTGCCAGCAGCTTAGGGGGAGCGGACACCGGGGAGCTGTTTTTT.

The chain links TRBV6-5 to TRBJ2-7, with a possible D match to TRBD2 (6 bases). This CDR3 contains 14 residues. The germline CDR1 and CDR2 sequences are MNHEY and SVGAGI. V lost 5 bases and J 9 bases, leaving 20 bases between the germline ends. This CDR3 is CASSDGGVLRVQYV. The CDR3 nucleotides read TGTGCCAGCAGTGATGGAGGGGTCCTACGAGTGCAGTACGTC.

The chain has TRBV27 and TRBJ2-2, with 7 bases aligning to TRBD2. This CDR3 has 15 residues. The V gene's germline CDR1 is MNHEY and CDR2 SMNVEV (reference sequence). V lost 3 bases to trimming and J lost 1 base; unmatched junction nucleotides: 2. The CDR3 sequence: CASSLTGGNTGELFF. CDR3 sequence (DNA): TGTGCCAGCAGTTTGACGGGAGGGAACACCGGGGAGCTGTTTTTT.

The chain has TRBV5-1 and TRBJ1-1; D is unclear. Germline lookup yields CDR1 SGHRS and CDR2 YFSETQ. Trimming took off 1 base at V and 8 bases at J, with 9 bases between the two ends. This CDR3 region has 12 residues. CDR3 amino acids: CASSLIPTEAFF. CDR3 in DNA: TGCGCCAGCAGCTTGATCCCGACAGAAGCTTTCTTT. The full variable domain, completed using reference TRBV5-1 and TRBJ1-1, is KAGVTQTPRYLIKTRGQQVTLSCSPISGHRSVSWYQQTPGQGLQFLFEYFSETQRNKGNFPGRFSGRQFSNSRSEMNVSTLELGDSALYLCASSLIPTEAFFGQGTRLTVV.

The chain employs TRBV11-2 and TRBJ1-4; 8 positions match TRBD1. V lost 5 bases to trimming and J lost 10 bases; unmatched junction nucleotides: 6. The CDR3 is made up of 13 amino acids. Germline V gives CDR1 SGHAT, CDR2 FQNNGV. The CDR3 coding sequence is TGTGCCAGCAGCCGGGACAGGAGGGGAAAACTGTTTTTT. Its translation is CASSRDRRGKLFF. Drawing the rest from reference TRBV11-2 and TRBJ1-4, the complete variable domain is EAGVAQSPRYKIIEKRQSVAFWCNPISGHATLYWYQQILGQGPKLLIQFQNNGVVDDSQLPKDRFSAERLKGVDSTLKIQPAKLEDSAVYLCASSRDRRGKLFFGSGTQLSVL.

J is TRBJ2-7 and V is TRBV5-5; maybe TRBD1 (6 bases). This CDR3 comprises 14 residues. CDR1 SGHKS and CDR2 YYEKEE come from the germline V gene (reference sequence). The V end was cut by 7 bases, the J end by 4 bases, with 18 bases between. In DNA, the CDR3 is TGTGCCAGCCGTCCAGGGGACGGCTCATACGAGCAGTACTTC. Amino acids: CASRPGDGSYEQYF.

In nucleotides, the CDR3 is TGTGCCAGCAGCTATGAGACGGGTCCCCAATTGGGCTACACCTTC. It yields the protein CASSYETGPQLGYTF. The chain recombines TRBV5-6 with TRBJ1-2; the D is unclear. CDR1 is SGHDT, CDR2 YYEEEE, per germline. The CDR3 totals 15 residues. The V gene lost 3 bases and the J gene lost 8 bases, with 20 bases spanning the gap.

This clone showed up just a few times. The gene calls are TRBV6-5 and TRBJ1-1; D is possibly TRBD1 (6 bases). CDR1 and CDR2 (germline): MNHEY, SVGAGI. The CDR3 is 14 amino acids. Trimming pared 10 bases from V and 2 bases from J, leaving 17 bases between. The DNA of the CDR3 is TGTGCCACACAAACAGGGTCGGGAAACACTGAAGCTTTCTTT. Translating it yields CATQTGSGNTEAFF.

The chain combines TRBV5-4 with TRBJ2-5; perhaps TRBD2 as D (5 bases). Trimming pared 0 bases from V and 1 base from J, leaving 13 bases between. CDR1 SGHNT and CDR2 YYREEE come from the germline V gene (reference sequence). The CDR3 extends over 16 amino acids. The CDR3 region has the DNA TGTGCCAGCAGCTTGGCGAAGGGTGAGGGCCAAGAGACCCAGTACTTC. Its protein product is CASSLAKGEGQETQYF.

The rearrangement uses TRBV7-2 and TRBJ1-1, with D unclear. The V and J ends lost 1 base and 1 base respectively, with 10 bases between them. The CDR3 runs 15 residues. CDR1 and CDR2 from the germline V gene are SGHTA and FQGNSA. CDR3: CASSLGRASNTEAFF. The CDR3 DNA sequence: TGTGCCAGCAGCTTAGGGAGGGCCTCGAACACTGAAGCTTTCTTT.

This clone turned up a few times. The chain employs TRBV9 and TRBJ2-7; D unclear. Trimming cost V 0 bases and J 3 bases, with 13 bases left between them. CDR1 is SGDLS, CDR2 YYNGEE, per germline. The CDR3 has 15 amino acids. CDR3 in DNA: TGTGCCAGCAGCGTAGCCAACGATCACATCTACGAGCAGTACTTC. This encodes CASSVANDHIYEQYF. The complete variable domain, with remaining parts taken from reference TRBV9 and TRBJ2-7, reads DSGVTQTPKHLITATGQRVTLRCSPRSGDLSVYWYQQSLDQGLQFLIQYYNGEERAKGNILERFSAQQFPDLHSELNLSSLELGDSALYFCASSVANDHIYEQYFGPGTRLTVT.

Turning to this clone: One end of the junction varies from germline; a read error may be responsible. The V and J genes are TRBV18 and TRBJ1-1; perhaps TRBD1 as D (6 bases). This CDR3 is 12 amino acids long. Germline-derived CDR1 and CDR2 are KGHSH and LQKENI. As DNA, the CDR3 is TGTGCCAGCTCAAACCGGGACACGGAAGCTTTCTTT. Protein sequence: CASSNRDTEAFF.

This rearrangement joins TRBV2 to TRBJ2-5, with TRBD2 matching over 13 bases. J was trimmed by 3 bases and V by 6 bases; bases with no gene match: 7. Per germline, CDR1 SNHLY and CDR2 FYNNEI. The CDR3 length is 16 residues. CDR3 in amino acids: CASSPGLAGREETQYF. The CDR3 coding sequence is TGTGCCAGCAGCCCGGGACTAGCGGGAAGAGAAGAGACCCAGTACTTC.

J is TRBJ1-1 and V is TRBV9; perhaps TRBD1 as D (5 bases). Germline CDR1 reads SGDLS; CDR2 reads YYNGEE. This CDR3 has 12 amino acids. V was clipped by 0 bases and J by 8 bases, with 8 bases between them. The CDR3: CASSVDKGEAFF. DNA for the CDR3: TGTGCCAGCAGCGTAGATAAGGGGGAAGCTTTCTTT.

This clone was counted only a few times. As DNA, the CDR3 is TGTGCCAGCAGTTCGGAGCGGGAAGCCTACGAGCAGTACGTC. Translation gives CASSSEREAYEQYV. The V gene is TRBV6-1, the J gene TRBJ2-7; TRBD2 agrees at 7 bases. Germline CDR1 MNHNS, CDR2 SASEGT. Trimming cost V 5 bases and J 2 bases; bases outside gene matches: 6. This CDR3 spans 14 amino acids.

This clone appeared a few times. CDR3 in DNA: TGTGCCAGCAGTACTCGGACGGGGATGAACACTGAAGCTTTCTTT. Protein product: CASSTRTGMNTEAFF. The chain carries TRBV27 and TRBJ1-1, with D unresolved. Trimming removed 5 bases from V and 0 bases from J, with 13 bases in between. Germline CDR1 reads MNHEY; CDR2 reads SMNVEV (reference sequence). CDR3 size: 15 residues.

The rearrangement joins TRBV27 to TRBJ1-2; 9 nucleotides match TRBD1. Losses at the gene ends were 0 bases for V and 8 bases for J; bases not matched to a gene: 4. Germline CDR1 is MNHEY and CDR2 is SMNVEV (reference sequence). This CDR3 comprises 14 residues. CDR3 in DNA: TGTGCCAGCAGTTTATCGGGGACAGGGCACGGCTACACCTTC. It codes for CASSLSGTGHGYTF.

The chain couples TRBV5-6 to TRBJ2-1; D gene uncertain. Germline V CDR1 and CDR2: SGHDT, YYEEEE. V lost 0 bases and J lost 2, with 6 bases in between. The CDR3 runs to 14 residues. In DNA form, the CDR3 reads TGTGCCAGCAGCTTGGTGTCAGCCTACAATGAGCAGTTCTTC. Its translation: CASSLVSAYNEQFF.

The chain is built from TRBV19 and TRBJ1-1; TRBD1 matches 10 bases. Per the germline V gene, CDR1 is LNHDA and CDR2 is SQIVND (reference sequence). The CDR3 sequence is 13 residues long. Losses at the gene ends were 6 bases for V and 3 bases for J; bases not matched to a gene: 1. In nucleotides, the CDR3 is TGTGCCAGTAGAGGGACAGGGGACACTGAAGCTTTCTTT. Amino acids: CASRGTGDTEAFF.